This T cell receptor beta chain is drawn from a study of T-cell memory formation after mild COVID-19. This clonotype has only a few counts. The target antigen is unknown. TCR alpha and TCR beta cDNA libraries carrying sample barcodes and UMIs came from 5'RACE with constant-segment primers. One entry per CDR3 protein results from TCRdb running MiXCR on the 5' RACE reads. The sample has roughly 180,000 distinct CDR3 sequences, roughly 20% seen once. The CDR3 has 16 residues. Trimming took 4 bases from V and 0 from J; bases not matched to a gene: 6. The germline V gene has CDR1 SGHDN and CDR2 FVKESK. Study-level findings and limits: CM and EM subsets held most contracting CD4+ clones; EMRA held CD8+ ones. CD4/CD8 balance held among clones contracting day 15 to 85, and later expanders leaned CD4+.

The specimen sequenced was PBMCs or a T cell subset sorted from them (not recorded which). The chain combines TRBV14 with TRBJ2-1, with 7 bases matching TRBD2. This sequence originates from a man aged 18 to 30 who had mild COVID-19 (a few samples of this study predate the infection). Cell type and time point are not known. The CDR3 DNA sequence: TGTGCCAGCAGCCCCGTGCGGGGGACCTCCTACAATGAGCAGTTCTTC. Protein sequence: CASSPVRGTSYNEQFF.